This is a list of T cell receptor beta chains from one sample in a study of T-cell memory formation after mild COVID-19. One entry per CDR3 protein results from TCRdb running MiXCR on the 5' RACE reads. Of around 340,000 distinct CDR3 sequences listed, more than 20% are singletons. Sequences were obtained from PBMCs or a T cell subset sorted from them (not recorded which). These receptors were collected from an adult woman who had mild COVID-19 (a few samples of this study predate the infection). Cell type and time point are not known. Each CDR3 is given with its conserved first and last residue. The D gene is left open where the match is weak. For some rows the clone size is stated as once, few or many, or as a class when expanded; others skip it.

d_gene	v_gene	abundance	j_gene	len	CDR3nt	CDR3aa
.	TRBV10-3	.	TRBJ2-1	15	TGTGCCATCAGTGAGTTGGGACAGACCGGGGGTGAGCAGTTCTTC	CAISELGQTGGEQFF
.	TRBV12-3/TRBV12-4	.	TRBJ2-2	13	TGTGCCAGCAGATTAAAAGGGGCCGGGGAGCTGTTTTTT	CASRLKGAGELFF
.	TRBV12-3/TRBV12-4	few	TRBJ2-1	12	TGTGCCAGCAGTTTACTGGGCAATGAGCAGTTCTTC	CASSLLGNEQFF
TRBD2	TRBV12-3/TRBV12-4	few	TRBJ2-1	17	TGTGCCAGCAGTGATGGGACTAGCGGGAGGGATTACAATGAGCAGTTCTTC	CASSDGTSGRDYNEQFF
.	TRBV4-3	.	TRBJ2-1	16	TGCGCCAGCAGCCGAGACCCCGCAGGGGACTACAATGAGCAGTTCTTC	CASSRDPAGDYNEQFF
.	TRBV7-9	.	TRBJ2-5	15	TGTGCCAGCAGACAAAGCAGGGGTAATGGAGAGACCCAGTACTTC	CASRQSRGNGETQYF
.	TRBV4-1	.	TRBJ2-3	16	TGCGCCAGCAGCCAAGATCCCCCGGGTGGCACAGATACGCAGTATTTT	CASSQDPPGGTDTQYF
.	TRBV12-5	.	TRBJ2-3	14	TGTGCTAGTGAAGAGGGACTCCGCACAGATACGCAGTATTTT	CASEEGLRTDTQYF
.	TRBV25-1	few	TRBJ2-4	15	TGTGCCAGCAGTGAGGGCTCGCGAGCCAAAAACATTCAGTACTTC	CASSEGSRAKNIQYF
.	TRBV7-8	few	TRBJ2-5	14	TGTGCCAGCAGCTTAGACCTACTGCAAGAGACCCAGTACTTC	CASSLDLLQETQYF
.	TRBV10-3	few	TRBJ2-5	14	TGTGCCATCAGTACCCGGGACTTCCAAGAGACCCAGTACTTC	CAISTRDFQETQYF
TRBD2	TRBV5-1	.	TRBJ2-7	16	TGCGCCAGCAGCTTGGTAAGCGGGGGGCTTTCCTACGAGCAGTACTTC	CASSLVSGGLSYEQYF
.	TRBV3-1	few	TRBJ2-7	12	TGTGCCAGCAAGGGGGGGGAGCACGAGCAGTACTTC	CASKGGEHEQYF
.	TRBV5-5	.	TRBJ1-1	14	TGTGCCAGCAGCTTGGCCCTGACAGGTCCTGAAGCTTTCTTT	CASSLALTGPEAFF
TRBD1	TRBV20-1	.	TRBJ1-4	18	TGCAGTGCTTTTCCCGGACAGGGGAGAGGGACGTTCGGTGAAAAACTGTTTTTT	CSAFPGQGRGTFGEKLFF
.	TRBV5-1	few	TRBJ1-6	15	TGCGCCAGCAGCTTGGACAGGGTGGCGAATTCACCCCTCCACTTT	CASSLDRVANSPLHF
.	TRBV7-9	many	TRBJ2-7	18	TGTGCCAGCAGCTTAGCCCGACCTTTCTCTACCGCCTTCGACGAGCAGTACTTC	CASSLARPFSTAFDEQYF
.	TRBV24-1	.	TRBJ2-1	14	TGTGCCACCAGTGATTTTAACCTCCCCGATGAGCAGTTCTTC	CATSDFNLPDEQFF
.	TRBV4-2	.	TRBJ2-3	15	TGTGCCAGCAGCCAAGATCAAAGCCCCACAGATACGCAGTATTTT	CASSQDQSPTDTQYF
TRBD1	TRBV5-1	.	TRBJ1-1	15	TGCGCCAGCCTTGGCAGGGGGCATGGGAACACTGAAGCTTTCTTT	CASLGRGHGNTEAFF
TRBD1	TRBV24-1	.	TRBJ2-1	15	TGTGCCACCAGTGACCGGACAGGGGGCAGGGATGAGCAGTTCTTC	CATSDRTGGRDEQFF
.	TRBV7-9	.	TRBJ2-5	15	TGTGCCAGCAGCCTACCGGACTTGTACCAAGAGACCCAGTACTTC	CASSLPDLYQETQYF
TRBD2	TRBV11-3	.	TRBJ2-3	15	TGTGCCAGCAGCTTACTAGCGGGAGCCACAGATACGCAGTATTTT	CASSLLAGATDTQYF
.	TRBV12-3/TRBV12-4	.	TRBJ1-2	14	TGTGCCAGCAGTTTAGCCAGGGTCGGCTATGGCTACACCTTC	CASSLARVGYGYTF
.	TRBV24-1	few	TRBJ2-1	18	TGTGCCACCAGTGATTTCGGTGGGCAGGACCGGTATGGCAATGAGCAGTTCTTC	CATSDFGGQDRYGNEQFF
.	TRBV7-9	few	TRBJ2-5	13	TGTGCCAGCAGCTTAGCTCTGGGAGAGACCCAGTACTTC	CASSLALGETQYF
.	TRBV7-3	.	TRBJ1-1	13	TGTGCCAGCAGCTTAACCGGGGATCACCAAGCTTTCTTT	CASSLTGDHQAFF
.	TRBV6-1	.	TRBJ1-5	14	TGTGCCAGCAGTGAAGCGGTAGAATATCAGCCCCAGCATTTT	CASSEAVEYQPQHF
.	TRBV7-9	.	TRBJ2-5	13	TGTGCCAGCAGCTCACCCAACTCACGGACCCAGTACTTC	CASSSPNSRTQYF
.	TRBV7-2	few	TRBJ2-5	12	TGTGCCAGCAGCTTAGCAGGGTGGGGTGTAGTCTTC	CASSLAGWGVVF
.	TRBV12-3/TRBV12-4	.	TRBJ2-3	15	TGTGCCAGCAGTTCAACAGGGCGCCTCACAGATACGCAGTATTTT	CASSSTGRLTDTQYF
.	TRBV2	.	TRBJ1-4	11	TGTGCCAGCAGCCCTGAGGAAAAACTGTTTTTT	CASSPEEKLFF
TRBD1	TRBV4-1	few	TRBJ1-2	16	TGCGCCAGCAGCCCACCGAGGACAGGGGAAAACTATGGCTACACCTTC	CASSPPRTGENYGYTF
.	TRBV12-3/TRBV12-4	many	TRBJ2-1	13	TGTGCCAGCAGTTTTATACAGGGTCTTGAGCAGTTCTTC	CASSFIQGLEQFF
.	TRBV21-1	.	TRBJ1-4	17	TGTGCCAGCAGCAAAAGGAGTCGACAGGTTCCCAATGAAAAACTGTTTTTT	CASSKRSRQVPNEKLFF